Listed below are T cell receptor beta chains from one sample, sequenced in a study of blood T cell repertoires in COVID-19. The table came from immunoSEQ multiplex PCR; TCRdb's copy has only in-frame clones and leaves some out. Found here are about 130,000 clones, roughly 77% of them singletons; the top ten hold less than 5%. The sequenced sample consisted of peripheral blood. The receptors derive from a woman in her 70s with COVID-19, enrolled during active disease. The CDR3 runs from the conserved cysteine through the conserved F or W. The order of the fields is V gene, D gene, clone size, J gene, CDR3 protein, CDR3 DNA. D genes are given only for firm matches. Size is omitted from some rows. Given values are once, few, many or a class for expanded clones.

>TRBV10-3|.|.|TRBJ1-1
CASGPGQNTEAFF
TGTGCCAGCGGACCGGGACAGAACACTGAAGCTTTCTTT
>TRBV27|TRBD1|few|TRBJ1-6
CASTSVNRGRGFPANSPLHF
TGTGCCAGCACTTCGGTCAACAGGGGGCGCGGGTTCCCGGCAAATTCACCCCTCCACTTT
>TRBV3-1/TRBV3-2|.|.|TRBJ1-2
CASSQDPRTSGYTF
TGTGCCAGCAGCCAAGACCCCCGGACTTCTGGCTACACCTTC
>TRBV6-6|.|.|TRBJ1-1
CASRAGTITEAFF
TGTGCCAGCAGGGCCGGGACAATAACTGAAGCTTTCTTT
>TRBV11-3|.|.|TRBJ1-3
CASSLSRGNTIYF
TGTGCCAGCAGCCTAAGCAGGGGAAACACCATATATTTT
>TRBV7-8|TRBD1|.|TRBJ1-1
CASSRGTGRDTEAFF
TGTGCCAGCAGTCGAGGGACAGGGAGGGACACTGAAGCTTTCTTT
>TRBV5-4|.|.|TRBJ1-1
CASSPGRGDDTEAFF
TGTGCCAGCAGCCCGGGGAGGGGGGACGACACTGAAGCTTTCTTT
>TRBV6-1|TRBD1|.|TRBJ1-4
CASSEVLGQTNEKLFF
TGTGCCAGCAGTGAAGTTTTGGGACAGACTAATGAAAAACTGTTTTTT
>TRBV27|.|.|TRBJ2-2
CASSSRRGANTGELFF
TGTGCCAGCAGTTCACGCCGGGGAGCCAACACCGGGGAGCTGTTTTTT
>TRBV4-1|TRBD1|.|TRBJ1-2
CASSQAGTGAAYYGYTF
TGCGCCAGCAGCCAAGCCGGGACAGGGGCAGCTTACTATGGCTACACCTTC
>TRBV30|TRBD1|.|TRBJ1-6
CAWSATGRRSPLHF
TGTGCCTGGAGTGCGACAGGGAGGCGTTCACCCCTCCACTTT
>TRBV7-2|TRBD1|.|TRBJ1-5
CASSPNPGQVTRNQPQHF
TGTGCCAGCAGCCCCAACCCGGGACAGGTAACCCGAAATCAGCCCCAGCATTTT
>TRBV18|.|.|TRBJ2-7
CASSPIGFPGQFYEQYF
TGTGCCAGCTCACCAATAGGGTTTCCGGGACAATTCTACGAGCAGTACTTC
>TRBV6-5|.|.|TRBJ2-1
CASGPTSYNEQFF
TGTGCCAGCGGGCCAACGTCCTACAATGAGCAGTTCTTC
>TRBV28|.|.|TRBJ1-2
CASSLFRGLRGYTF
TGTGCCAGCAGTTTGTTTCGGGGACTTCGTGGCTACACCTTC
>TRBV5-6|TRBD1|.|TRBJ1-6
CASSPLAGGNNSPLHF
TGTGCCAGCAGCCCCCTCGCAGGGGGGAATAATTCACCCCTCCACTTT
>TRBV29-1|.|.|TRBJ2-5
CSAYGPETQYF
TGCAGCGCCTATGGTCCAGAGACCCAGTACTTC
>TRBV3-1/TRBV3-2|.|few|TRBJ2-5
CASSQDPTGTQYF
TGTGCCAGCAGCCAAGATCCCACGGGGACTCAGTACTTC
>TRBV6-5|.|.|TRBJ2-2
CASFVATRITGELFF
TGTGCCAGTTTTGTGGCCACCCGAATCACCGGGGAGCTGTTTTTT
>TRBV7-9|.|.|TRBJ1-5
CASSFGVKEGNQPQHF
TGTGCCAGCAGCTTTGGGGTAAAGGAGGGCAATCAGCCCCAGCATTTT
>TRBV7-2|TRBD1|.|TRBJ2-7
CASSLSGQGAYEQYF
TGTGCCAGCAGCTTGTCGGGACAGGGGGCCTACGAGCAGTACTTC
>TRBV12-3/TRBV12-4|.|.|TRBJ1-1
CASRSARGAFF
TGTGCCAGCAGATCCGCACGAGGAGCTTTCTTT
>TRBV3-1/TRBV3-2|TRBD1|.|TRBJ1-6
CASSQIQGQGSSPLHF
TGTGCCAGCAGCCAAATTCAGGGACAGGGGTCTTCACCCCTCCACTTT
>TRBV5-6|TRBD1|.|TRBJ1-4
CASSTGTGERLFF
TGTGCCAGCAGCACAGGGACAGGGGAACGGCTGTTTTTT
>TRBV6-5|.|.|TRBJ2-3
CASSYFTGVTDTQYF
TGTGCCAGCAGTTACTTTACCGGGGTCACAGATACGCAGTATTTT
>TRBV2|TRBD1|.|TRBJ2-2
CASRTDRGGELFF
TGTGCCAGCAGGACAGACAGGGGAGGGGAGCTGTTTTTT
>TRBV6-5|.|.|TRBJ1-4
CASSYTRTNEKLFF
TGTGCCAGCAGTTACACCCGGACTAATGAAAAACTGTTTTTT
>TRBV27|.|.|TRBJ2-5
CASSSQGWETQYF
TGTGCCAGCAGTTCCCAGGGGTGGGAGACCCAGTACTTC
>TRBV5-4|.|.|TRBJ2-7
CASSLGPSSLNEQYF
TGTGCCAGCAGCTTGGGCCCGTCCAGTTTAAACGAGCAGTACTTC
>TRBV18|.|.|TRBJ2-2
CASSPRGSGELFF
TGTGCCAGCTCACCCAGGGGATCCGGGGAGCTGTTTTTT
>TRBV19|TRBD1|.|TRBJ1-5
CASSPQGEKRAAQHF
TGTGCCAGTAGTCCCCAGGGGGAGAAACGAGCCGCCCAGCATTTT
>TRBV5-1|TRBD2|.|TRBJ2-3
CASSLVLAGLTDTQYF
TGCGCCAGCAGCTTGGTCCTAGCGGGGCTCACAGATACGCAGTATTTT
>TRBV6-2/TRBV6-3|.|.|TRBJ2-7
CASSQPGNSYEQYF
TGTGCCAGCAGTCAACCGGGTAACTCCTACGAGCAGTACTTC
>TRBV7-9|TRBD1|.|TRBJ1-2
CASSFGTAPGYTF
TGTGCCAGCAGCTTTGGGACAGCCCCGGGCTACACCTTC
>TRBV28|.|.|TRBJ1-5
CASRVRAGEQPQHF
TGTGCCAGCAGGGTTCGGGCAGGGGAACAGCCCCAGCATTTT
>TRBV6-1|.|.|TRBJ2-7
CASSEGGRYEQYF
TGTGCCAGCAGTGAAGGTGGGAGGTACGAGCAGTACTTC
>TRBV19|TRBD1|.|TRBJ2-7
CASSMGAGGYEQYF
TGTGCCAGTAGTATGGGAGCAGGGGGCTACGAGCAGTACTTC
>TRBV7-6|TRBD2|.|TRBJ2-2
CASSLEAAGGRATGELFF
TGTGCCAGCAGCTTAGAGGCAGCGGGGGGAAGAGCAACCGGGGAGCTGTTTTTT
>TRBV2|.|.|TRBJ2-7
CASRASGVRYEQYF
TGTGCCAGCAGGGCCTCAGGGGTAAGGTACGAGCAGTACTTC
>TRBV18|TRBD2|.|TRBJ2-3
CASSPGLAGPDTQYF
TGTGCCAGCTCACCGGGACTAGCGGGGCCCGATACGCAGTATTTT